This entry lists 2 T cell receptor beta chains sequenced from one sample in a study of T cell responses to AZD1222 COVID-19 vaccine. Produced via immunoSEQ multiplex PCR; TCRdb's table is partial and in-frame only. The data show about 130,000 clones, with roughly 92% seen just once and 0.85% to 1.2% held by the top ten. The material was peripheral blood, obtained 28 days after the second AZD1222 dose. These TCRs come from an adult who received the AZD1222 COVID-19 vaccine.

This chain uses TRBV6-6 with TRBJ2-7; TRBD1 agrees at 9 bases. Germline CDR1 reads MNHNY; CDR2 reads SVGAGI (reference sequence). CDR3 length equals 15 residues. Trimming at V came to 2 bases and at J to 1 base, leaving 3 bases not matched to a gene. CDR3 sequence reads: CASSYGQGTSYEQYF. CDR3 sequence (DNA): TGTGCCAGCAGTTACGGACAGGGGACTTCCTACGAGCAGTACTTC.

V usage is TRBV7-8 and J usage is TRBJ1-5; D gene unclear. The CDR3 runs to 15 residues. The ends were cut back, 3 bases at V and 5 bases at J, with 14 bases in the middle. CDR1 SGHVS and CDR2 FQNEAQ come from the germline V gene. CDR3 coding DNA: TGTGCCAGCAGCTTGCGGAGGGAGCTGTATCAGCCCCAGCATTTT. Residues: CASSLRRELYQPQHF.